The next 3 T cell receptor beta chains were all read from a single sample in a study of T cell repertoires in cytomegalovirus infection. Each CDR3 protein gets one entry after TCRdb re-called the reads with MiXCR. The sample shows around 530,000 distinct CDR3 sequences, 26% of them seen only once. Sample: PBMCs. The receptors originated from a human donor in good health (CMV status not recorded). Some clones in this sample may be carry-over from other donors' samples.

The J gene is TRBJ2-4, the V gene TRBV5-4, with 9 bases matching TRBD2. Unmatched junction bases numbered 10, after V lost 0 bases and J lost 0 bases. This CDR3 spans 19 amino acids. The germline V gene has CDR1 SGHNT and CDR2 YYREEE (reference sequence). CDR3 nucleotides: TGTGCCAGCAGCTTGGTAGCGGGAGTAAACCATCTAGCCAAAAACATTCAGTACTTC. This translates into CASSLVAGVNHLAKNIQYF. Looking up the rest from reference TRBV5-4 and TRBJ2-4 gives the full variable domain: ETGVTQSPTHLIKTRGQQVTLRCSSQSGHNTVSWYQQALGQGPQFIFQYYREEENGRGNFPPRFSGLQFPNYSSELNVNALELDDSALYLCASSLVAGVNHLAKNIQYFGAGTRLSVL.

This clonotype has at least ten counts. The chain combines TRBV7-2 with TRBJ1-5, with D tentatively TRBD1 (6 bases). V was clipped by 2 bases and J by 0 bases, with 8 bases between them. Germline V gene data show CDR1 as SGHTA and CDR2 as FQGNSA. This CDR3 contains 15 residues. The CDR3 here is CASSLYRDSNQPQHF. DNA of the CDR3: TGTGCCAGCAGCTTATACAGGGATAGCAATCAGCCCCAGCATTTT. Supplemented by reference TRBV7-2 and TRBJ1-5, the full variable domain reads GAGVSQSPSNKVTEKGKDVELRCDPISGHTALYWYRQSLGQGLEFLIYFQGNSAPDKSGLPSDRFSAERTGGSVSTLTIQRTQQEDSAVYLCASSLYRDSNQPQHFGDGTRLSIL.

Comments on this clonotype: This is likely a read error, given that the CDR3 carries no conserved phenylalanine or tryptophan at its end. It is unclear where the CDR3 begins or ends on the DNA, so no DNA is shown, and the CDR3 is as TCRdb lists it. V is TRBV4-1 and J is TRBJ2-1; no DNA check was done on the table's D call, TRBD2. Germline V gene data show CDR1 as MGHRA and CDR2 as YSYEKL. The CDR3 sequence runs 16 residues, both termini included. CDR3 sequence reads: CASSQGVSSGRAVGPL.